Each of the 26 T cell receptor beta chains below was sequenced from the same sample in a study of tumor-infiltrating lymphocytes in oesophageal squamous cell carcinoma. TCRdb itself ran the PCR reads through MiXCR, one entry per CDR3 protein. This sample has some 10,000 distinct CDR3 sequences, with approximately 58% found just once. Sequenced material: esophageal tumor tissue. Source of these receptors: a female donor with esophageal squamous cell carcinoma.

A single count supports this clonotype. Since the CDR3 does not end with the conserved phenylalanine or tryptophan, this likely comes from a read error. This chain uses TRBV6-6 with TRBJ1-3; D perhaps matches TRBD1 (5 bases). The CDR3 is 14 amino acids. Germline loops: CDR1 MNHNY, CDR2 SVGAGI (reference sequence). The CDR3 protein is CASSAGGPGNAIYL. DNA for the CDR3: TGTGCCAGCAGTGCCGGGGGACCTGGAAACGCCATATATCTT.

The CDR3 nucleotides read TGTGCCAGCAGCTCGTGGACGTACAATGAGCAGTTCTTC. Translating it yields CASSSWTYNEQFF. The chain combines TRBV11-3 with TRBJ2-7; D call uncertain. The J call may be in error: the DNA end matches TRBJ2-1 better. The CDR3 extends over 13 amino acids. Germline lookup yields CDR1 SGHNT and CDR2 YENEEA.

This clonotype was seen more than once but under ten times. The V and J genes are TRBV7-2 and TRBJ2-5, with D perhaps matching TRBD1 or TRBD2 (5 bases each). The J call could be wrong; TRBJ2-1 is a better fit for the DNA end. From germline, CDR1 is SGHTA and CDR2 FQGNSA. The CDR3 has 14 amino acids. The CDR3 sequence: CASSQGPALDEQFF. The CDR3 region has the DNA TGTGCCAGCAGCCAGGGACCAGCCTTGGATGAGCAGTTCTTC.

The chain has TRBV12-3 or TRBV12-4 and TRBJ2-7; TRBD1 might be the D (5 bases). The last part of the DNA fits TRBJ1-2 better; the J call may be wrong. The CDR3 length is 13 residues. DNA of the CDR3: TGTGCCAGCGAATTCACTGGGGCGGGTGGCTACACCTTC. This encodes CASEFTGAGGYTF.

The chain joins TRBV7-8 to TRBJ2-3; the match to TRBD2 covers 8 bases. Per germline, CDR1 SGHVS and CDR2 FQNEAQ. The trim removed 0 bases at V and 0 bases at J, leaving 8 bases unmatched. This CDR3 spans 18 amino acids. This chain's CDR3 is CASSLARSSGPSTDTQYF. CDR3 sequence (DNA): TGTGCCAGCAGCTTAGCGAGGTCTAGCGGGCCGAGCACAGATACGCAGTATTTT.

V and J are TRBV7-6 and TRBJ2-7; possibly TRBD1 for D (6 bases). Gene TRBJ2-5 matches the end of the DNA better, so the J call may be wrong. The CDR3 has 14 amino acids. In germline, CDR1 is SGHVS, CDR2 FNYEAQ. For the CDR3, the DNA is TGTGCCAGCAGCTTATCAGGGGTCAAAGAGACCCAGTACTTC. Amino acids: CASSLSGVKETQYF.

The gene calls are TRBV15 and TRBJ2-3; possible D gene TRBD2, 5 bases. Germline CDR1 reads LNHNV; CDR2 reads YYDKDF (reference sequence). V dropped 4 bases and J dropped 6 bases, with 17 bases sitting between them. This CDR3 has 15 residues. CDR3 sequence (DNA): TGTGCCACCAGCACTAGACCGAACCCGGGGGATACGCAGTATTTT. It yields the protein CATSTRPNPGDTQYF.

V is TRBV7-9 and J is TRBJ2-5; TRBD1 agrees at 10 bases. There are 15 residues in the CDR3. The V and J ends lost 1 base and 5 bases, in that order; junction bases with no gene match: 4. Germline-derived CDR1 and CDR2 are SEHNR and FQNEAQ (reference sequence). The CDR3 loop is CASSLVGDRGETQYF. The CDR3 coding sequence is TGTGCCAGCAGCTTAGTGGGGGACAGGGGTGAGACCCAGTACTTC.

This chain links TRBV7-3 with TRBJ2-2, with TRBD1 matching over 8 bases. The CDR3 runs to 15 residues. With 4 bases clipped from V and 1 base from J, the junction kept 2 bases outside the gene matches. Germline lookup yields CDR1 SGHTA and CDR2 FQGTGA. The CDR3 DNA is TGTGCCAGCAGCTCCGGGACAGGGAACACCGGGGAGCTGTTTTTT. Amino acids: CASSSGTGNTGELFF.

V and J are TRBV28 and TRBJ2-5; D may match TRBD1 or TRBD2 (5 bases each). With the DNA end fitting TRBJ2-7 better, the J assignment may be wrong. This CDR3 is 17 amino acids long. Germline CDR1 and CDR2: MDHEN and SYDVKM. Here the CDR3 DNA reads TGTGCCAGCAGTTCAGTGCCTGGGACGGACTTTACCTACGAGCAGTACTTC. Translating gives CASSSVPGTDFTYEQYF.

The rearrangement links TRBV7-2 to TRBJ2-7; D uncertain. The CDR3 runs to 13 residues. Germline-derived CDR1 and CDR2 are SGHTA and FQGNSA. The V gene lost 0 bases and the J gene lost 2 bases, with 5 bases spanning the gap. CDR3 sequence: CASSLAGTYEQYF. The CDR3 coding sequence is TGTGCCAGCAGCTTAGCAGGGACCTACGAGCAGTACTTC.

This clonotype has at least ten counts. In DNA form, the CDR3 reads TGTGCCAGCAGCCCCGGTGGCGAGCAGTACTTC. Translation gives CASSPGGEQYF. This rearrangement joins TRBV7-6 to TRBJ2-3, with unresolved D. The better agreement between TRBJ2-7 and the DNA end casts doubt on the J call. The CDR3 has 11 residues. The germline V gene encodes CDR1 SGHVS and CDR2 FNYEAQ.

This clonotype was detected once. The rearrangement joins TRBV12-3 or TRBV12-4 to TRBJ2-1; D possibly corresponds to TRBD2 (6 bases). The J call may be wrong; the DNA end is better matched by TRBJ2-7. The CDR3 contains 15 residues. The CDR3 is CASSLLRRDSYEQYF. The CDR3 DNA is TGTGCCAGCAGTTTATTGAGGCGGGACTCCTACGAGCAGTACTTC.

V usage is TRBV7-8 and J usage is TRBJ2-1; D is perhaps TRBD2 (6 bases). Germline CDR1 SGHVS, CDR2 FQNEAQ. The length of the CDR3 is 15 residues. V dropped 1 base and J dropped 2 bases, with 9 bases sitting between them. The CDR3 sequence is CASSLVTSPYNEQFF. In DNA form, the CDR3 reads TGTGCCAGCAGCTTAGTGACTAGTCCCTACAATGAGCAGTTCTTC.

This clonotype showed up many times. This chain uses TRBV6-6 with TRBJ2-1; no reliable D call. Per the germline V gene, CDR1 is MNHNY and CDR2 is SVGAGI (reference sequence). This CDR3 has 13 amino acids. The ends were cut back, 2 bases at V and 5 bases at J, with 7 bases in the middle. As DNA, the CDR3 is TGTGCCAGCAGTTACAGGGTCGACAATGAGCAGTTCTTC. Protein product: CASSYRVDNEQFF.

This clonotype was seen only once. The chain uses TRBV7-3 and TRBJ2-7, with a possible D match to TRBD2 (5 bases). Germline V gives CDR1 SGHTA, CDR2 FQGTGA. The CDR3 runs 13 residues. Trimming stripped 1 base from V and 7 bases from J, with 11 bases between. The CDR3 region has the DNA TGTGCCAGCAGCTTAATCCGGGATGGTGAGCAGTACTTC. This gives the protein CASSLIRDGEQYF.

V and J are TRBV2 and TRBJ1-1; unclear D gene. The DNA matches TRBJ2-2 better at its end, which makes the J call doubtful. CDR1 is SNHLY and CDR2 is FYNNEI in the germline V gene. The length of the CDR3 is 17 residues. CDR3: CASSELPQTRKTGELFF. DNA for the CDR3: TGTGCCAGCAGTGAACTGCCCCAAACCCGAAAAACCGGGGAGCTGTTTTTT.

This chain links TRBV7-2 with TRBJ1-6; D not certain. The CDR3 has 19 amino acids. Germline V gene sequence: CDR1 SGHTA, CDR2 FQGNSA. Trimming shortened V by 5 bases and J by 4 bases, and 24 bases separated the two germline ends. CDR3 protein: CASSPFRGSSRLYNSPLHF. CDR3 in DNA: TGTGCCAGCAGCCCCTTCAGAGGGTCGTCGCGCCTTTATAATTCACCCCTCCACTTT.

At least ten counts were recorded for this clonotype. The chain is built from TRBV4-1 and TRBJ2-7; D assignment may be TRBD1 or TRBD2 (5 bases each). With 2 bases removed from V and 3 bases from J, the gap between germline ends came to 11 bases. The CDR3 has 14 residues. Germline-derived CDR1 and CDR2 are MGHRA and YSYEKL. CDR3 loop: CASSQPGSFYEQYF. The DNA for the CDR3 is TGCGCCAGCAGCCAACCAGGGAGCTTCTACGAGCAGTACTTC.

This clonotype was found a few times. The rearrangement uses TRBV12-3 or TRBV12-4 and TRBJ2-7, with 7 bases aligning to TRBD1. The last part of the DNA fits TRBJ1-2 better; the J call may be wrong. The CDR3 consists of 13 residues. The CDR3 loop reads CASSLTGNYGYTF. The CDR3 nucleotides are TGTGCCAGCAGCCTGACAGGGAACTATGGCTACACCTTC.

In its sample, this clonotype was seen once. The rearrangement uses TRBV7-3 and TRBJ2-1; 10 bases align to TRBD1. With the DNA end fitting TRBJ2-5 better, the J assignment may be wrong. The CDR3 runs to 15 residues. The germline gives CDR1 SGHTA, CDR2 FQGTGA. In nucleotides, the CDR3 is TGTGCCAGCAGCCCGACAGGGGGCACGCAAGAGACCCAGTACTTC. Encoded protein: CASSPTGGTQETQYF.

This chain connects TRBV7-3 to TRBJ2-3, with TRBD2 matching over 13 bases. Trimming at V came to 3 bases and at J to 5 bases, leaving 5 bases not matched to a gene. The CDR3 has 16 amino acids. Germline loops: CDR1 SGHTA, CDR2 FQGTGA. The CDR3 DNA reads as TGTGCCAGCAGCTTTGGGACTAGCGGGACCGGAGATACGCAGTATTTT. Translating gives CASSFGTSGTGDTQYF.

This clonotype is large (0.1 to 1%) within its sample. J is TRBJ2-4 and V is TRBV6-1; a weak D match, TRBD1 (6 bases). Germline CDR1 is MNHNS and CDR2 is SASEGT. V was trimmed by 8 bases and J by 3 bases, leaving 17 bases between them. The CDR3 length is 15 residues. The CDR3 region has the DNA TGTGCCAGCGGCCCGAGAGGGGGTGGCAAAAACATTCAGTACTTC. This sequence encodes CASGPRGGGKNIQYF.

The CDR3 DNA reads TGTGCCAGCAGCCGGGGGACTAGCGGGAGAGTAGATGAGCAGTTCTTC. As protein: CASSRGTSGRVDEQFF. The chain couples TRBV7-2 to TRBJ2-5, with 14 bases fitting TRBD2. The assigned J gene may be wrong: the sequence end matches TRBJ2-1 better. CDR3 length equals 16 residues. Germline V lookup: CDR1 SGHTA, CDR2 FQGNSA.

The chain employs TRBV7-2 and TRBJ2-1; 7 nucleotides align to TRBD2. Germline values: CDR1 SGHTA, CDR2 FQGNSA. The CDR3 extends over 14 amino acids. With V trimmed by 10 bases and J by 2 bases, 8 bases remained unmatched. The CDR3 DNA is TGTGCCACCAATAGCGGGTGGCCCTACAATGAGCAGTTCTTC. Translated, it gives CATNSGWPYNEQFF.

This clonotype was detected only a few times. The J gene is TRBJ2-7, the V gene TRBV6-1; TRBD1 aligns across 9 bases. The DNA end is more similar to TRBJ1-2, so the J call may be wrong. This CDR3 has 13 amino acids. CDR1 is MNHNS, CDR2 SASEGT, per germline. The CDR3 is CASGGQGFHGYTF. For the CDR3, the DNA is TGTGCCAGCGGGGGACAGGGCTTCCATGGCTACACCTTC.